This TCR beta chain is from a study of vaccination effects on CD4 cells after COVID-19. The CDR3 is 15 amino acids. The germline V gene has CDR1 MRHNA and CDR2 SNTAGT. The V gene lost 4 bases and the J gene lost 2 bases, with 14 bases spanning the gap. This clone was counted a few times. Its specificity is unknown. Scientists isolated CD4+ T cells after an approximately ten-day culture period ended. Measured with immunoSEQ multiplex PCR; TCRdb has only the in-frame clones, and not every one. The sample lists tens of thousands of clones; 55% to 65% were seen once. The source is a human donor who received a COVID-19 vaccine. The gene calls are TRBV6-4 and TRBJ1-2, with TRBD1 as a possible D gene (5 bases). The sequencing used CD4+ T cells from PBMCs cultured without peptide, collected before COVID-19 vaccination. DNA of the CDR3: TGTGCCAGCAGTGCTTCCGGGACGGTCAACTATGGCTACACCTTC. As protein: CASSASGTVNYGYTF.